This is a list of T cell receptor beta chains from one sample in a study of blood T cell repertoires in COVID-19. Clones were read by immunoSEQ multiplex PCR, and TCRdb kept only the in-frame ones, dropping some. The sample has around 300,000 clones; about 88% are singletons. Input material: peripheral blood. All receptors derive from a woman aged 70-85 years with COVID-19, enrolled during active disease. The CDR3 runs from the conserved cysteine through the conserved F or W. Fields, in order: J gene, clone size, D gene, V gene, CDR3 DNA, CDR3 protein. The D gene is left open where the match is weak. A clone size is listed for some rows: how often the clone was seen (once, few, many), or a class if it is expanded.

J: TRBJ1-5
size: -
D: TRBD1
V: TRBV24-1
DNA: TGTGCCACCTCAGACAGGGTGGCAGAACCCCAGCATTTT
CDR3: CATSDRVAEPQHF

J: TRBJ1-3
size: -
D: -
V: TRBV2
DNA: TGTGCCAGCAGTGACAGGGGACCCCGCTCTGGAAACACCATATATTTT
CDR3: CASSDRGPRSGNTIYF

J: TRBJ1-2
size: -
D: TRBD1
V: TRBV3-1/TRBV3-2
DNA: TGTGCCAGCAGCCAGGCGGGACAGCTCTATGGCTACACCTTC
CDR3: CASSQAGQLYGYTF

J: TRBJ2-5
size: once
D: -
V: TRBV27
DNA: TGTGCCAGCAGTTTAACCTATCATCCGGTCCAGTACTTC
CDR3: CASSLTYHPVQYF

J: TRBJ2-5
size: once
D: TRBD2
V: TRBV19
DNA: TGTGCCAGTAGTATAAGTAGCGGGGGAGGGCAAGAGACCCAGTACTTC
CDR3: CASSISSGGGQETQYF

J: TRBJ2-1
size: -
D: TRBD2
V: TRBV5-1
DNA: TGCGCCAGCAGTCCCATAGCGGGGGGTACGCATGAGCAGTTCTTC
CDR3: CASSPIAGGTHEQFF

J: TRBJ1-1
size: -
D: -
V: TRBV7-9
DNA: TGTGCCACTCGGGACTTAGGGAACACTGAAGCTTTCTTT
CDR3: CATRDLGNTEAFF

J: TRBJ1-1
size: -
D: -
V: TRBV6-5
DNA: TGTGCCAGCAGTTCAGGCAGTTACACTGAAGCTTTCTTT
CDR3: CASSSGSYTEAFF

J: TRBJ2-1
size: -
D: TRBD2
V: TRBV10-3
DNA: TGTGCCATCAGTGAAGCGGGGGCACGCTCCTACAATGAGCAGTTCTTC
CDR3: CAISEAGARSYNEQFF

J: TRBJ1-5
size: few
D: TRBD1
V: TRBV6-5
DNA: TGTGCCAGCAGTTCCCGAACAGGGGTAGGCAATCAGCCCCAGCATTTT
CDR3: CASSSRTGVGNQPQHF

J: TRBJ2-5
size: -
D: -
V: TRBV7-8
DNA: TGTGCCAGCAGCCTCAGGGGTAATACGGTCCAGACCCAGTACTTC
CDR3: CASSLRGNTVQTQYF

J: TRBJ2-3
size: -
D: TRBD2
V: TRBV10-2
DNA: TGCGCCAGCAGTCTTAGCGGGGGGACAGATACGCAGTATTTT
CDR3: CASSLSGGTDTQYF

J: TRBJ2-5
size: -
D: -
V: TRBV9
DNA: TGTGCCAGCAGCGTATCAGGGTCCCAAGAGACCCAGTACTTC
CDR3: CASSVSGSQETQYF

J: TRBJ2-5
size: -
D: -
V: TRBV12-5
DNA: TGTGCTAGTGGTTTGGTCCTAAGGGAAGGAGGAGAGACCCAGTACTTC
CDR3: CASGLVLREGGETQYF

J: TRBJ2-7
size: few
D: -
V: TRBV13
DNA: TGTGCCAGCACCCGAACGCAGGGGCTGAGTCGGAACGAGCAGTACTTC
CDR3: CASTRTQGLSRNEQYF

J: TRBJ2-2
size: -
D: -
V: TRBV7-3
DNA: TGTGCCAGCAGCTTAGGTACAGAAGCGAACACCGGGGAGCTGTTTTTT
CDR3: CASSLGTEANTGELFF

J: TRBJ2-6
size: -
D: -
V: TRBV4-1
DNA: TGCGCCAGCAGCCTCGGGGGTGGGGCCAACGTCCTGACTTTC
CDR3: CASSLGGGANVLTF

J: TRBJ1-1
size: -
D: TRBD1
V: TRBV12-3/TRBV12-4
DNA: TGTGCCAGCAGTGGCACAGGGGGCGCTTTCTTT
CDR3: CASSGTGGAFF

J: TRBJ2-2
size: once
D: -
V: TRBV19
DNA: TGTGCCAGTAGTATATCGGGGGTACCCACCGGGGAGCTGTTTTTT
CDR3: CASSISGVPTGELFF

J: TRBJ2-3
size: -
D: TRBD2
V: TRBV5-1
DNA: TGCGCCAGCAGCTTGAACGGGGGGGCGGTTGATACGCAGTATTTT
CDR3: CASSLNGGAVDTQYF

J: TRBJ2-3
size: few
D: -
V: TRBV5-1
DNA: TGCGCCAGCAGCTCAGGGGATACGCAGTATTTT
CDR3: CASSSGDTQYF

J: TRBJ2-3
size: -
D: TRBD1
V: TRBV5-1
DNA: TGCGCCAGCAGCTCCATGTTAGGGGACAGGGGCTCAGATACGCAGTATTTT
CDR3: CASSSMLGDRGSDTQYF

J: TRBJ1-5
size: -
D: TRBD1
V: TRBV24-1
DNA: TGTGCCACCAGTGATTTAGGACAGGGCGGCAATCAGCCCCAGCATTTT
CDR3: CATSDLGQGGNQPQHF

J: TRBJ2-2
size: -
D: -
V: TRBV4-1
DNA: TGCGCCAGCAGCCCCGCAATGAAGTACAAGAACACCGGGGAGCTGTTTTTT
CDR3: CASSPAMKYKNTGELFF

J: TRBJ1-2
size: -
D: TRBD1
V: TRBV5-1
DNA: TGCGCCAGCAGCACCGGACAGGGTAATGGCTACACCTTC
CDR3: CASSTGQGNGYTF

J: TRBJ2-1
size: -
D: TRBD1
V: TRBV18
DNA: TGTGCCAGCTCCCGACAGGGGAACAATGAGCAGTTCTTC
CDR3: CASSRQGNNEQFF

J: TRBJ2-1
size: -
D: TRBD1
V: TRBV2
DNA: TGTGCCAGCAGCAAATCAGGGGGAAGTGAGCAGTTCTTC
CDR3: CASSKSGGSEQFF

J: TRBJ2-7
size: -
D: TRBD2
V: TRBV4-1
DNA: TGCGCCAGCAGCCCGCGCGCGGGAGGAAGCGAGCAGTACTTC
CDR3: CASSPRAGGSEQYF

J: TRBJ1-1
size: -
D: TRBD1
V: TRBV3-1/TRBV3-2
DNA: TGTGCCAGCAGCCACCGACAGGGAGAGGGGAACACTGAAGCTTTCTTT
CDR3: CASSHRQGEGNTEAFF

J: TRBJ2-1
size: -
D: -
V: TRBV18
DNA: TGTGCCAGCTCACTTGACAATAATGAGCAGTTCTTC
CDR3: CASSLDNNEQFF

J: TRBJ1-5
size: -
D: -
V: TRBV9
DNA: TGTGCCAGCAGCCCTCGGAGAGCTACTTTACCTCCACTTTATCAGCCCCAGCATTTT
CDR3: CASSPRRATLPPLYQPQHF

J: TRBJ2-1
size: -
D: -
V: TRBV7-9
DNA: TGTGCCAGCAGCTTAGTGGGGCAGGAGAGCTACAATGAGCAGTTCTTC
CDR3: CASSLVGQESYNEQFF

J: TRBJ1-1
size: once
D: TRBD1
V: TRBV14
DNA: TGTGCCAGCAGCCAAGCTAGGTCCAGGGGGCTGTACCCTGAAGCTTTCTTT
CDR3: CASSQARSRGLYPEAFF

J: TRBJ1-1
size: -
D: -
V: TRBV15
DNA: TGTGCCACCAGCAGAGAGGGGGCGCGGGCGGCTGAAGCTTTCTTT
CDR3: CATSREGARAAEAFF

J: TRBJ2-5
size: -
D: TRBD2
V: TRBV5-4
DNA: TGTGCCAGCAGCTCCCCTGGGGGGGGGATACAAGAGACCCAGTACTTC
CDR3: CASSSPGGGIQETQYF

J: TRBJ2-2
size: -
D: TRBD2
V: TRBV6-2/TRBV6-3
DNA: TGTGCCAGCAGTAAATCTAGCGGGGGGCCGTACACCGGGGAGCTGTTTTTT
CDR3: CASSKSSGGPYTGELFF

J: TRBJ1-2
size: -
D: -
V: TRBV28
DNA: TGTGCCAGCAGTTTCGGGGAGGATGGCTACACCTTC
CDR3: CASSFGEDGYTF